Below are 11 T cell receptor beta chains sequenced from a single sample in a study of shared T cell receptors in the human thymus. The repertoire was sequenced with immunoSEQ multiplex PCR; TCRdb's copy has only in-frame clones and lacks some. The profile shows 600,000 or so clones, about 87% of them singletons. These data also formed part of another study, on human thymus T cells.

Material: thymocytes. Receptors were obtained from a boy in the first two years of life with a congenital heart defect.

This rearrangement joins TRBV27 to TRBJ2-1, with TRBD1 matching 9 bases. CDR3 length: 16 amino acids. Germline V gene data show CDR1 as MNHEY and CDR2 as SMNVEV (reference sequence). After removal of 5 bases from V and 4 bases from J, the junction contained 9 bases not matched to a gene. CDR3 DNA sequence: TGTGCCAGCAGTGCATCACAGGGGGCGTTTTACAATGAGCAGTTCTTC. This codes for CASSASQGAFYNEQFF.

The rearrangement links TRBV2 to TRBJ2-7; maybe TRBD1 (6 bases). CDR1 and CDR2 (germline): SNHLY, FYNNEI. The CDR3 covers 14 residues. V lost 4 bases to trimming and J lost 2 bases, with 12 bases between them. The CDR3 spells CASSGRQETYEQYF. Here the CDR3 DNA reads TGTGCCAGCAGTGGGCGACAGGAAACCTACGAGCAGTACTTC. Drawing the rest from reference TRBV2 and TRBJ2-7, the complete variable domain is EPEVTQTPSHQVTQMGQEVILRCVPISNHLYFYWYRQILGQKVEFLVSFYNNEISEKSEIFDDQFSVERPDGSNFTLKIRSTKLEDSAMYFCASSGRQETYEQYFGPGTRLTVT.

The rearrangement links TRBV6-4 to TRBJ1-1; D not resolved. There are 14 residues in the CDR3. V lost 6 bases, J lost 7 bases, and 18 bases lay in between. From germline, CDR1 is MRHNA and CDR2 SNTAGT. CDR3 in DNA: TGTGCCAGCAGACCCGGAGGAGAAGAGGTTGAAGCTTTCTTT. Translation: CASRPGGEEVEAFF.

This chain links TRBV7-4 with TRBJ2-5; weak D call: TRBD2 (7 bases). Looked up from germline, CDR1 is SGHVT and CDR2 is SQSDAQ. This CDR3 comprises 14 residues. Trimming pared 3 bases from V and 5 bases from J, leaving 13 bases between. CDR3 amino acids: CASSLGGRVETQYF. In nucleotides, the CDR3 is TGTGCCAGCAGCTTGGGGGGGCGAGTGGAGACCCAGTACTTC.

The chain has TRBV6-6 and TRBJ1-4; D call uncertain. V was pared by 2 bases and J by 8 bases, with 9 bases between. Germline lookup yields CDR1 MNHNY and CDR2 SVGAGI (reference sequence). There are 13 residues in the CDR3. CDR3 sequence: CASSYAILEKLFF. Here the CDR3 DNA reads TGTGCCAGCAGTTACGCTATACTAGAAAAACTGTTTTTT.

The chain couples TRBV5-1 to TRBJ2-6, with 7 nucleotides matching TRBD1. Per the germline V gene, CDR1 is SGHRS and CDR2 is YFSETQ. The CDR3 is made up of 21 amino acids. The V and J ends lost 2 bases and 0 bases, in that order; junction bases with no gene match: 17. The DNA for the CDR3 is TGCGCCAGCAGCTTCCACCCCAGGACAGGTAACTCCTCCTCTGGGGCCAACGTCCTGACTTTC. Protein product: CASSFHPRTGNSSSGANVLTF.

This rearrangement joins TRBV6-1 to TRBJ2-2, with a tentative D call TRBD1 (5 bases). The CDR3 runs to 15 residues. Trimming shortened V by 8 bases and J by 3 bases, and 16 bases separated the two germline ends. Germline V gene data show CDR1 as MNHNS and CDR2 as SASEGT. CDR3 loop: CASGLSRVYTGELFF. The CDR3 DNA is TGTGCCAGCGGGCTTTCCAGGGTCTACACCGGGGAGCTGTTTTTT.

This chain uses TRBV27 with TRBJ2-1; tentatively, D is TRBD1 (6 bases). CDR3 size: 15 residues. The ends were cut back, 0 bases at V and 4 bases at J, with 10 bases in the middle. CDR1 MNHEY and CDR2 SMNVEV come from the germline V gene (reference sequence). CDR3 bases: TGTGCCAGCAGTTTATCGCGGACAGAGTACAATGAGCAGTTCTTC. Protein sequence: CASSLSRTEYNEQFF.

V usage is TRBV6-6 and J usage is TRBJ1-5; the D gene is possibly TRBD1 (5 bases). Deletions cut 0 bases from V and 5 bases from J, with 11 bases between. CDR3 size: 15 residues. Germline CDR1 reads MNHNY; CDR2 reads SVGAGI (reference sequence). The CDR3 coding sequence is TGTGCCAGCAGTTACTCGGGACGGGGGGATCAGCCCCAGCATTTT. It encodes CASSYSGRGDQPQHF.

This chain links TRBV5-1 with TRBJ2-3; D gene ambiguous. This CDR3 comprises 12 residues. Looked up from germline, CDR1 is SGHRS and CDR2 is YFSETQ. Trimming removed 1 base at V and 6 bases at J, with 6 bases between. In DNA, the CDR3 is TGCGCCAGCAGCTTGCTCCCCGATACGCAGTATTTT. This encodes CASSLLPDTQYF. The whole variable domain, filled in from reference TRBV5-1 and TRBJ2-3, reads KAGVTQTPRYLIKTRGQQVTLSCSPISGHRSVSWYQQTPGQGLQFLFEYFSETQRNKGNFPGRFSGRQFSNSRSEMNVSTLELGDSALYLCASSLLPDTQYFGPGTRLTVL.

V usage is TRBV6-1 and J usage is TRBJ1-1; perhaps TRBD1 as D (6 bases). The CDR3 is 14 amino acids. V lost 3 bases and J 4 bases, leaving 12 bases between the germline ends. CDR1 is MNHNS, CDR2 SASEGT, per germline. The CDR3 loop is CASSDRGGGTEAFF. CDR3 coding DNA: TGTGCCAGCAGTGACAGGGGAGGGGGCACTGAAGCTTTCTTT.